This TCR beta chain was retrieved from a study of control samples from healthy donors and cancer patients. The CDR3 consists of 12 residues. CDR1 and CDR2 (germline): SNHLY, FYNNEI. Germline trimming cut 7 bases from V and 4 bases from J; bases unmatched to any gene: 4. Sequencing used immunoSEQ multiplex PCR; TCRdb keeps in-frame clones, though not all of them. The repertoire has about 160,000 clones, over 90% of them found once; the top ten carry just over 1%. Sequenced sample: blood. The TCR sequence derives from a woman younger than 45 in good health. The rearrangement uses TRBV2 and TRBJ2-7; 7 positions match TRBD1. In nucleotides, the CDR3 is TGTGCCAGCAATCAACAGGGGTACGAGCAGTACTTC. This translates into CASNQQGYEQYF.